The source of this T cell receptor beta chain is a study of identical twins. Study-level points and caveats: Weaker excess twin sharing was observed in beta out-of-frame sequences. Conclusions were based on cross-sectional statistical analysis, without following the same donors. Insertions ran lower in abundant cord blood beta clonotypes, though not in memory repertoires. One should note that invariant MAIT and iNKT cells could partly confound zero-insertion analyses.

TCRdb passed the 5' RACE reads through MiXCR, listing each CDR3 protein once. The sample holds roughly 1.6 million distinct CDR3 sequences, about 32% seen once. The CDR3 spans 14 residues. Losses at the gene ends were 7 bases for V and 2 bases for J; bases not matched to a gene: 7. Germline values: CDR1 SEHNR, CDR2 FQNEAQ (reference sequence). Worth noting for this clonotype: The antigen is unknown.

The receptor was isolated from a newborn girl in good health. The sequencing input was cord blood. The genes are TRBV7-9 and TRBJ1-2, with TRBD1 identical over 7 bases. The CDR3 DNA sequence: TGTGCCAGCACCGCCTCGACAGGGAACTATGGCTACACCTTC. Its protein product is CASTASTGNYGYTF.